This TCR beta chain was found in a study of T cell repertoires in cytomegalovirus infection. In this sample, this clonotype turned up once. What it recognizes is unknown. The CDR3 length is 15 residues. Germline V gene lookup returns CDR1 DFQATT and CDR2 SNEGSKA (reference sequence). Trimming removed 6 bases at V and 9 bases at J, with 24 bases between. Findings and caveats of the study: Within the response measured ex vivo, HLA-C-restricted CMV-specific TCR beta clonotypes were dominant.

Using its own MiXCR run on the reads, TCRdb lists one record per CDR3 protein. This table holds hundreds of thousands of distinct CDR3 sequences, about a sixth found once. V is TRBV20-1 and J is TRBJ2-1; a possible D gene is TRBD2 (6 bases). The sample was PBMCs. The receptor's source is a human donor in good health (CMV status not recorded). Some clones in this sample may be carry-over from other donors' samples. The CDR3 nucleotides read TGCAGTGCCAGAATAATCCCGGGACTTGTTAGTGAGCAGTTCTTC. Translating gives CSARIIPGLVSEQFF.